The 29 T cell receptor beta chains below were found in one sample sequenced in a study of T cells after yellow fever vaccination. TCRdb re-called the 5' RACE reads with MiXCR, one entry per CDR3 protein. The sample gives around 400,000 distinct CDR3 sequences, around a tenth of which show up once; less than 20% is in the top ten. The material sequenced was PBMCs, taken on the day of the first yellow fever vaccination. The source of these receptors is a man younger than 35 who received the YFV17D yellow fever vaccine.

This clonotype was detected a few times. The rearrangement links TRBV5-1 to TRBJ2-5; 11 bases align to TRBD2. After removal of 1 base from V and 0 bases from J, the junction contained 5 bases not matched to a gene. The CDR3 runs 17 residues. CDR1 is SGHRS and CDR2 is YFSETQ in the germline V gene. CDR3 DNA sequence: TGCGCCAGCAGCTTGCCCGGGACTAGCGGATACCAAGAGACCCAGTACTTC. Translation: CASSLPGTSGYQETQYF.

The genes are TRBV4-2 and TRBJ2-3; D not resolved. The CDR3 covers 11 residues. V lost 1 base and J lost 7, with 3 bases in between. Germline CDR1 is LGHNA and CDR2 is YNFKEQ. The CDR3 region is CASSQVNTQYF. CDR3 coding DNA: TGTGCCAGCAGCCAAGTTAATACGCAGTATTTT.

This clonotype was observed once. Written as DNA, the CDR3 is TGCGCCAGCGGGGAAACCGGGACGGAGTATTACAATGAGCAGTTCTTC. This translates into CASGETGTEYYNEQFF. This chain joins TRBV5-1 and TRBJ2-1; D may match TRBD1 or TRBD2 (5 bases each). The CDR3 runs 16 residues. Germline assignment: CDR1 SGHRS and CDR2 YFSETQ. The V end was cut by 7 bases, the J end by 4 bases, with 21 bases between.

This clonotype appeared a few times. The CDR3 sequence is CASSFNRQGDYEQYF. The CDR3 DNA reads TGTGCCAGCAGTTTCAATCGACAGGGGGACTACGAGCAGTACTTC. This rearrangement joins TRBV6-5 to TRBJ2-7; 9 bases are shared with TRBD1. This CDR3 region has 15 residues. J gave up 3 bases and V 4 bases, and 7 bases lay outside the gene matches. From germline, CDR1 is MNHEY and CDR2 SVGAGI.

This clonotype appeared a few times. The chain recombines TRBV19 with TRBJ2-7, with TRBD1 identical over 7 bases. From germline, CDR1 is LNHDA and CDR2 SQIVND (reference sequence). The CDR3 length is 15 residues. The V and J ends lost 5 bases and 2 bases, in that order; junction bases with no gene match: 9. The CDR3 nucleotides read TGTGCCAGTAGTGATCCAGGGGGTTCAACCTACGAGCAGTACTTC. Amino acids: CASSDPGGSTYEQYF.

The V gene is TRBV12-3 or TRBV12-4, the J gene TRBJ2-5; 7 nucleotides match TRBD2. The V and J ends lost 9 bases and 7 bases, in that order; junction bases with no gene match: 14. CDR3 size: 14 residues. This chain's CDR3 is CARSIAGRGGTQYF. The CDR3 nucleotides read TGTGCCAGAAGTATAGCGGGTCGCGGGGGGACCCAGTACTTC.

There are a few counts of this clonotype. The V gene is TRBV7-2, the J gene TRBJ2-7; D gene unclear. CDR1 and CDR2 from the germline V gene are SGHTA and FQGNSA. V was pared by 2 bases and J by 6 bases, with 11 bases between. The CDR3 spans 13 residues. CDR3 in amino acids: CASSLTIATEQYF. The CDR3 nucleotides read TGTGCCAGCAGCTTAACTATCGCGACCGAGCAGTACTTC.

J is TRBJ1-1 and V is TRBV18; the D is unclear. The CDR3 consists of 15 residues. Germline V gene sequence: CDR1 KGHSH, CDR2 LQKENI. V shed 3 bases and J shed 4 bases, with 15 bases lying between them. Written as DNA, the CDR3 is TGTGCCAGCTCACCGCCTTCCTCTTGGGGCACTGAAGCTTTCTTT. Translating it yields CASSPPSSWGTEAFF.

In nucleotides, the CDR3 is TGCAGTGCTTCGACAGGGGTAGCAGCTTTCTTT. This gives the protein CSASTGVAAFF. This rearrangement joins TRBV20-1 to TRBJ1-1; TRBD1 agrees at 8 bases. Germline V gives CDR1 DFQATT, CDR2 SNEGSKA (reference sequence). The CDR3 runs 11 residues. Germline trimming cut 5 bases from V and 10 bases from J; bases unmatched to any gene: 6.

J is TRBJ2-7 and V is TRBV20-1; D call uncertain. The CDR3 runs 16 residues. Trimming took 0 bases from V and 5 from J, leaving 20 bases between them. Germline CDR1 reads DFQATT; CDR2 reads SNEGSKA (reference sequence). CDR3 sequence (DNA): TGCAGTGCTAGAGATCGGGCGCGACCGATTTGGGACGAGCAGTACTTC. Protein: CSARDRARPIWDEQYF.

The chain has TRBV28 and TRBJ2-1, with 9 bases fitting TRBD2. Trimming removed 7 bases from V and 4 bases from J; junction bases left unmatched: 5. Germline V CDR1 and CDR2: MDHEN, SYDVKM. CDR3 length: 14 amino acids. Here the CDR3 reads CASTQRGAYNEQFF. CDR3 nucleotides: TGTGCCAGCACCCAGCGGGGGGCTTACAATGAGCAGTTCTTC.

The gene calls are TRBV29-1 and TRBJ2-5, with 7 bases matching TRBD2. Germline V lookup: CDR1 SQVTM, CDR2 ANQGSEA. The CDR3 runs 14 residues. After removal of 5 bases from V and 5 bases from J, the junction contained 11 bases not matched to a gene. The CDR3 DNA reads TGCAGCGTTAGGCGGGGGTCTCCCAGGGAGACCCAGTACTTC. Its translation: CSVRRGSPRETQYF.

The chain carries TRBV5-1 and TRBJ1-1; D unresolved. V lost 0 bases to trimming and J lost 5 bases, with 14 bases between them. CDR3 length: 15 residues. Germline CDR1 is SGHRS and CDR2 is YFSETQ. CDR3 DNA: TGCGCCAGCAGCTTGGGGGTTCAATCGGGGACTGAAGCTTTCTTT. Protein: CASSLGVQSGTEAFF.

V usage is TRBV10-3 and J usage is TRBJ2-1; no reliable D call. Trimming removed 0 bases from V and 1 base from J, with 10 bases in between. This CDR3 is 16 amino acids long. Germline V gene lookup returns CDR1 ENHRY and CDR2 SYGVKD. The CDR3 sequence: CAISESLGSSYNEQFF. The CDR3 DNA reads TGTGCCATCAGTGAGTCGTTGGGATCGTCCTACAATGAGCAGTTCTTC.

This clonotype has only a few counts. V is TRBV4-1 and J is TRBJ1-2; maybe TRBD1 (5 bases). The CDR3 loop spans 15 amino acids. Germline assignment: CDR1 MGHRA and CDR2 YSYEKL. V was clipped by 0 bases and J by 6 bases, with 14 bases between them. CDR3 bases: TGCGCCAGCAGCCAAGAGGGGGACTGGGGCCATGGCTACACCTTC. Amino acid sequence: CASSQEGDWGHGYTF.

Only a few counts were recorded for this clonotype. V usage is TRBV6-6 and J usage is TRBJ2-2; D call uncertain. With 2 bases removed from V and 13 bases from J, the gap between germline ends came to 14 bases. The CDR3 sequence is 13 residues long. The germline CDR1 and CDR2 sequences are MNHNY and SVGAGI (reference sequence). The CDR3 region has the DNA TGTGCCAGCAGTTACCCAGACCGCCGCGGGCTGTTTTTT. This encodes CASSYPDRRGLFF.

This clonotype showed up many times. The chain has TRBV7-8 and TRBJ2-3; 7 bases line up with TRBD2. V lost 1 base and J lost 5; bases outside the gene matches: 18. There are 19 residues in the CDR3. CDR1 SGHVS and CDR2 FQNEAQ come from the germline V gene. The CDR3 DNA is TGTGCCAGCAGCTTAGTAGGGAGGCAACTAGCGCCTAGGGGAGATACGCAGTATTTT. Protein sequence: CASSLVGRQLAPRGDTQYF.

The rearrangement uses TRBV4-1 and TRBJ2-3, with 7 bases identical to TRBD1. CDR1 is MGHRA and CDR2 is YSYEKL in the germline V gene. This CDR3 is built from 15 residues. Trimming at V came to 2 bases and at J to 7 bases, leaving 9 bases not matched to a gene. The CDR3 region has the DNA TGCGCCAGCAGCCAACCCCAGACAGGGACGAATACGCAGTATTTT. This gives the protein CASSQPQTGTNTQYF.

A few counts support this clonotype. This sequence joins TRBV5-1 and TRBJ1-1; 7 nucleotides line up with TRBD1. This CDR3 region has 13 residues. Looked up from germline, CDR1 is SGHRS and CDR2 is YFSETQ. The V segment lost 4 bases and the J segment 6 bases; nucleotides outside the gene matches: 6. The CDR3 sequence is CASSRLQGAEAFF. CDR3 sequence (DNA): TGCGCCAGCAGCCGACTTCAGGGGGCTGAAGCTTTCTTT.

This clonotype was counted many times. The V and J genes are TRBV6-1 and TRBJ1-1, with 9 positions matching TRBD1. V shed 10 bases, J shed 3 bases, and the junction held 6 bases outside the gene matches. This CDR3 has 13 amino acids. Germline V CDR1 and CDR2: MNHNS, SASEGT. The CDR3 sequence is CATRTGVYTEAFF. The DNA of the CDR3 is TGTGCCACCCGGACAGGGGTGTACACTGAAGCTTTCTTT.

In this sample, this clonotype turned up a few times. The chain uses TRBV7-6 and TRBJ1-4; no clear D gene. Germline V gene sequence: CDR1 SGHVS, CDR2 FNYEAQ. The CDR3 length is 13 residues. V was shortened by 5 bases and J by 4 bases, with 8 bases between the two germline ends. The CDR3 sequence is CASSGWSNEKLFF. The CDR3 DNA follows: TGTGCCAGCAGCGGTTGGAGTAATGAAAAACTGTTTTTT.

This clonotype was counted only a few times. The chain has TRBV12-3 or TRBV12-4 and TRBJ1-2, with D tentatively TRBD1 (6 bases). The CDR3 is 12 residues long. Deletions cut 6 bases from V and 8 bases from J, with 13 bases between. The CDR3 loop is CASSFDRLGYTF. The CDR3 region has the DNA TGTGCCAGCAGCTTTGACAGGCTCGGCTACACCTTC.

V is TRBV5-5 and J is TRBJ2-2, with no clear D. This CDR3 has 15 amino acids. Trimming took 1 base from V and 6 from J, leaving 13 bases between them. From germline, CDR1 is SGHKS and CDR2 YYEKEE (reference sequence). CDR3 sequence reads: CASSLSPGDAGELFF. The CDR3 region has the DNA TGTGCCAGCAGCTTGTCGCCAGGTGACGCCGGGGAGCTGTTTTTT.

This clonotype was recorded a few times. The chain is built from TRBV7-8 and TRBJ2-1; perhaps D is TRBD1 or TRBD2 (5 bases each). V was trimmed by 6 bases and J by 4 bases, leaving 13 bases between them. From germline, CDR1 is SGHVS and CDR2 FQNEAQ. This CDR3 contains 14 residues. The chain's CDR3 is CASSQGTEYNEQFF. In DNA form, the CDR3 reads TGTGCCAGCAGTCAAGGGACGGAGTACAATGAGCAGTTCTTC.

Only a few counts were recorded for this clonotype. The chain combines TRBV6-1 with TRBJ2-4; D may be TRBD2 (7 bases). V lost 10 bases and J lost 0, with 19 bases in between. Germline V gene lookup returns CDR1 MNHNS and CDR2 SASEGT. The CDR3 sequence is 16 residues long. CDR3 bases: TGTGCCACCCAGCGGGACATTACTCTAGCCAAAAACATTCAGTACTTC. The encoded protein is CATQRDITLAKNIQYF.

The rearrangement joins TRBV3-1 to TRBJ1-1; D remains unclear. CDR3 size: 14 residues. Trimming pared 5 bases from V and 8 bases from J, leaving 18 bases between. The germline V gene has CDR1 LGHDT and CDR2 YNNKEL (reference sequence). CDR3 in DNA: TGTGCCAGCAGCTACTCATTGGGCCAGCTCGAAGCTTTCTTT. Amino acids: CASSYSLGQLEAFF. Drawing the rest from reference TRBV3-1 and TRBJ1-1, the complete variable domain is DTAVSQTPKYLVTQMGNDKSIKCEQNLGHDTMYWYKQDSKKFLKIMFSYNNKELIINETVPNRFSPKSPDKAHLNLHINSLELGDSAVYFCASSYSLGQLEAFFGQGTRLTVV.

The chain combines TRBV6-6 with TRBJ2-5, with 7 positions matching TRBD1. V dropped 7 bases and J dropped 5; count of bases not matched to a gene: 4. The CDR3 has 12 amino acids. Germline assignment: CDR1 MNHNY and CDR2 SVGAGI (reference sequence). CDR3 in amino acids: CASNTGEETQYF. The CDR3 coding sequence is TGTGCCAGCAACACAGGGGAGGAGACCCAGTACTTC.

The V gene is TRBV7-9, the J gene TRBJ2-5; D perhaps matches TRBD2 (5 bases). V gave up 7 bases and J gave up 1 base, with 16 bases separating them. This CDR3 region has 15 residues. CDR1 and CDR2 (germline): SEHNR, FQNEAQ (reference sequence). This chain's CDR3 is CASKAATSPQETQYF. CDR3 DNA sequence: TGTGCCAGCAAAGCCGCTACTAGTCCCCAAGAGACCCAGTACTTC.

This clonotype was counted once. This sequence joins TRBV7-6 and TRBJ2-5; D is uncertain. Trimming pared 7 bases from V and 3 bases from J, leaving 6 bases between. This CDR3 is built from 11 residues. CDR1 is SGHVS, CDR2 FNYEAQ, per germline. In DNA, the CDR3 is TGTGCCAGCACCCTCGAAGAGACCCAGTACTTC. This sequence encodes CASTLEETQYF. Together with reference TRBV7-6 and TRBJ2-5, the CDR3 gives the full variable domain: GAGVSQSPRYKVTKRGQDVALRCDPISGHVSLYWYRQALGQGPEFLTYFNYEAQQDKSGLPNDRFSAERPEGSISTLTIQRTEQRDSAMYRCASTLEETQYFGPGTRLLVL.